Listed below are T cell receptor beta chains from one sample, sequenced in a study of OX40 agonist ivuxolimab in advanced cancers. Assay: immunoSEQ multiplex PCR; the TCRdb copy retains only in-frame clones and omits some. Found here are around 50,000 clones, 75% to 80% of them singletons; the top ten hold 2.6%. Here the sequenced sample was CD4+ or CD8+ T cells sorted from blood, taken in a trial of the OX40 agonist ivuxolimab. These TCRs come from an adult with an advanced solid tumor such as melanoma, head and neck, liver or kidney cancer. CDR3s include the opening cysteine and the closing phenylalanine or tryptophan. D genes are given only for firm matches. Only some rows state a clone size, as once, few, many or a class for expanded clones.

TRBJ2-1 | once | TRBV30 | TRBD2 | CAWSVRGERSYNEQFF | TGTGCCTGGAGTGTACGGGGGGAGCGCTCCTACAATGAGCAGTTCTTC
TRBJ2-7 | - | TRBV7-9 | - | CASTKPSTGPYEQYF | TGTGCCAGCACAAAACCCTCGACAGGCCCCTACGAGCAGTACTTC
TRBJ2-6 | - | TRBV25-1 | - | CASSGREGAHSGANVLTF | TGTGCCAGCAGTGGTCGGGAGGGGGCCCACTCTGGGGCCAACGTCCTGACTTTC
TRBJ2-1 | - | TRBV5-1 | - | CASSLGGTSYLGNEQFF | TGCGCCAGCAGCTTGGGGGGGACGTCCTACCTCGGGAATGAGCAGTTCTTC
TRBJ1-1 | once | TRBV19 | - | CASNDPGLKNTEAFF | TGTGCCAGTAATGATCCGGGACTGAAGAACACTGAAGCTTTCTTT
TRBJ1-2 | - | TRBV23-1 | - | CASSQSSACGYTF | TGCGCCAGCAGTCAATCGAGCGCTTGTGGCTACACCTTC
TRBJ1-5 | - | TRBV18 | - | CASSLDSYNQPQHF | TGTGCCAGCTCACTGGACAGCTACAATCAGCCCCAGCATTTT
TRBJ1-6 | - | TRBV18 | - | CASSPLSRDNSPLHF | TGTGCCAGCTCACCGCTAAGCAGAGATAATTCACCCCTCCACTTT
TRBJ1-1 | - | TRBV6-5 | - | CASSYSYIGTEAFF | TGTGCCAGCAGTTACTCGTACATCGGGACTGAAGCTTTCTTT
TRBJ2-2 | - | TRBV18 | - | CASSPRLADTGELFF | TGTGCCAGCTCACCGCGTCTAGCAGACACCGGGGAGCTGTTTTTT
TRBJ1-2 | - | TRBV4-2 | - | CASSQAHGNGYTF | TGTGCCAGCAGCCAAGCCCACGGGAATGGCTACACCTTC
TRBJ1-2 | once | TRBV6-4 | - | CASSEVGGRAINGYTF | TGTGCCAGCAGTGAGGTTGGAGGGCGCGCTATAAATGGCTACACCTTC
TRBJ1-5 | once | TRBV5-5 | - | CASSLGDYSNQPQHF | TGTGCCAGCAGCTTGGGAGATTATAGCAATCAGCCCCAGCATTTT
TRBJ1-1 | - | TRBV27 | - | CASIKNTEAFF | TGTGCCAGCATAAAGAACACTGAAGCTTTCTTT
TRBJ1-5 | - | TRBV7-8 | - | CASTPGRGFDNQPQHF | TGTGCCAGCACCCCCGGGCGGGGCTTCGACAATCAGCCCCAGCATTTT
TRBJ2-2 | - | TRBV5-1 | TRBD2 | CASSLAWLAGVTGELFF | TGCGCCAGCAGCTTGGCCTGGCTAGCGGGAGTAACCGGGGAGCTGTTTTTT
TRBJ1-2 | - | TRBV6-5 | TRBD1 | CASIHGQGEGYTF | TGTGCCAGCATTCATGGACAGGGCGAAGGCTACACCTTC
TRBJ1-4 | - | TRBV12-5 | - | CASGLVNGKLFF | TGTGCTAGTGGTTTGGTCAACGGAAAACTGTTTTTT
TRBJ2-1 | - | TRBV20-1 | - | CSASTASVLFF | TGCAGTGCTAGCACGGCTAGCGTTCTGTTCTTC
TRBJ2-1 | few | TRBV11-2 | - | CASSLNVGLNNEQFF | TGTGCCAGCAGCTTAAATGTAGGGTTAAACAATGAGCAGTTCTTC
TRBJ1-6 | - | TRBV27 | - | CASSFNIPGSPLHF | TGTGCCAGCAGTTTCAATATACCTGGTTCACCCCTCCACTTT
TRBJ2-1 | few | TRBV9 | - | CASSVGDGPYNEQFF | TGTGCCAGCAGCGTAGGGGACGGGCCCTACAATGAGCAGTTCTTC
TRBJ2-3 | - | TRBV7-3 | TRBD1 | CASSPRGPNRFTDTQYF | TGTGCCAGCAGCCCCAGGGGGCCCAACCGCTTCACAGATACGCAGTATTTT
TRBJ1-4 | medium-sized | TRBV18 | TRBD1 | CASSPLGQGNEKLFF | TGTGCCAGCTCACCACTGGGACAGGGGAATGAAAAACTGTTTTTT
TRBJ1-1 | - | TRBV5-1 | TRBD1 | CASSSTGGNTEAFF | TGCGCCAGCAGCTCGACAGGGGGGAACACTGAAGCTTTCTTT
TRBJ1-4 | - | TRBV4-2 | TRBD1 | CASSHGQGKIEKLFF | TGTGCCAGCAGCCACGGACAGGGGAAGATTGAAAAACTGTTTTTT
TRBJ2-3 | - | TRBV29-1 | - | CSVERTSTDTQYF | TGCAGCGTGGAAAGGACGTCCACAGATACGCAGTATTTT
TRBJ2-5 | - | TRBV5-5 | - | CASTGRGRETQYF | TGTGCCAGCACAGGCAGGGGAAGGGAGACCCAGTACTTC
TRBJ2-3 | - | TRBV9 | TRBD2 | CASSLTSGSGSQYF | TGTGCCAGCAGCCTAACTAGCGGGAGCGGATCGCAGTATTTT
TRBJ1-4 | - | TRBV10-3 | - | CAIGGGEKLFF | TGTGCCATCGGGGGCGGGGAAAAACTGTTTTTT
TRBJ2-2 | - | TRBV7-8 | TRBD2 | CASSGGLAGGIGSLRGELFF | TGTGCCAGCAGCGGGGGACTAGCGGGAGGTATTGGTTCCCTTCGTGGGGAGCTGTTTTTT
TRBJ2-7 | few | TRBV5-6 | - | CASSFTGIREQYF | TGTGCCAGCAGCTTCACAGGGATCCGCGAGCAGTACTTC
TRBJ1-4 | - | TRBV28 | - | CASSLWQGYEKLFF | TGTGCCAGCAGTTTGTGGCAGGGATATGAAAAACTGTTTTTT
TRBJ2-1 | - | TRBV30 | - | CAWTGRGRYEQFF | TGTGCCTGGACAGGCAGGGGAAGGTATGAGCAGTTCTTC
TRBJ2-1 | - | TRBV6-6 | TRBD2 | CASSYRGSYNEQFF | TGTGCCAGCAGTTATCGCGGGAGCTACAATGAGCAGTTCTTC
TRBJ1-1 | - | TRBV19 | - | CASSMKGLNTEAFF | TGTGCCAGTAGTATGAAGGGACTGAACACTGAAGCTTTCTTT
TRBJ2-7 | - | TRBV4-2 | - | CASSQDRWLAYEQYF | TGTGCCAGCAGCCAAGATCGCTGGCTAGCCTACGAGCAGTACTTC
TRBJ2-7 | - | TRBV7-2 | TRBD2 | CASSPGGSGSHEQYF | TGTGCCAGCAGCCCGGGGGGTAGCGGGAGCCACGAGCAGTACTTC
TRBJ2-3 | - | TRBV29-1 | - | CSVGTDTQYF | TGCAGCGTGGGCACAGATACGCAGTATTTT
TRBJ1-2 | few | TRBV9 | - | CASSGTGFYGYTF | TGTGCCAGCAGTGGAACAGGATTCTATGGCTACACCTTC
TRBJ2-7 | - | TRBV28 | TRBD2 | CASTPWGGESSYEQYF | TGTGCCAGCACTCCATGGGGGGGTGAGAGCTCCTACGAGCAGTACTTC
TRBJ2-3 | - | TRBV7-2 | - | CASSFRLGTDTQYF | TGTGCCAGCAGCTTCCGGCTGGGCACAGATACGCAGTATTTT
TRBJ2-1 | once | TRBV10-1 | - | CASSLRDEQFF | TGCGCCAGCAGTCTCAGGGATGAGCAGTTCTTC
TRBJ1-4 | - | TRBV5-1 | - | CASSLRNGEKLFF | TGTGCCAGCAGCTTGAGGAATGGAGAAAAACTGTTTTTT
TRBJ1-6 | few | TRBV14 | - | CASSPIEGSGNSPLHF | TGTGCCAGCAGCCCAATTGAGGGGTCAGGGAATTCACCCCTCCACTTT
TRBJ1-5 | - | TRBV21-1 | - | CASSPRNQPQHF | TGTGCCAGCAGCCCCCGTAATCAGCCCCAGCATTTT
TRBJ2-1 | medium-sized | TRBV28 | TRBD2 | CASRGGGSRHNEQFF | TGTGCCAGCCGCGGAGGCGGGAGTAGGCACAATGAGCAGTTCTTC
TRBJ2-2 | - | TRBV6-4 | - | CASSEGVSGTGELFF | TGTGCCAGCAGTGAAGGGGTATCAGGAACCGGGGAGCTGTTTTTT
TRBJ2-7 | - | TRBV27 | - | CASSPVGGYEQYF | TGTGCCAGCAGTCCAGTCGGGGGCTACGAGCAGTACTTC
TRBJ1-1 | - | TRBV6-5 | - | CASADGGGDTEAFF | TGTGCCAGCGCCGACGGCGGGGGGGACACTGAAGCTTTCTTT